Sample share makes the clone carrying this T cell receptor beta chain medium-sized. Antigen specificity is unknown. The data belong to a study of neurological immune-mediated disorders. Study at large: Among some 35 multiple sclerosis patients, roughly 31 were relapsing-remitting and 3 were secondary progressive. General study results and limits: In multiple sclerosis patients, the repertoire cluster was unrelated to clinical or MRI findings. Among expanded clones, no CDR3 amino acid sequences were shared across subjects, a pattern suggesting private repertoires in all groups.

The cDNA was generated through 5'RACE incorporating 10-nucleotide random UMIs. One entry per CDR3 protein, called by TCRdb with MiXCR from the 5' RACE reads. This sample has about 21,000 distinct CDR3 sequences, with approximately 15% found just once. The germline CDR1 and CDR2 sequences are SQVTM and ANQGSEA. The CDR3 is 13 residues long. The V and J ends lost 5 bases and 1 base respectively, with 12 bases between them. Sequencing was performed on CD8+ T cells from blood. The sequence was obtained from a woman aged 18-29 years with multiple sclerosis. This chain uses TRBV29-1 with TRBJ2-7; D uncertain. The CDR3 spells CSVILNESYEQYF. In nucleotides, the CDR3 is TGCAGCGTTATCCTGAATGAATCCTACGAGCAGTACTTC.